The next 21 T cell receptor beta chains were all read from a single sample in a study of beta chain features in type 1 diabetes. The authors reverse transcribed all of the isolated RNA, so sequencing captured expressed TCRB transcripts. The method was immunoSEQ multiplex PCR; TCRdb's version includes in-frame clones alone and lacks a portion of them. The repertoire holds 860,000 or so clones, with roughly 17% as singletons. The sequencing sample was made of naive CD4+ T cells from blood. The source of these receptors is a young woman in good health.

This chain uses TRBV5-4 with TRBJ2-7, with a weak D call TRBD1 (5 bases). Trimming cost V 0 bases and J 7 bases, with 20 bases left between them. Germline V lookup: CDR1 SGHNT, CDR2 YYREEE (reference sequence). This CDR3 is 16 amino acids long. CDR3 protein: CASSLDPTYGAGEQYF. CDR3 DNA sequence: TGTGCCAGCAGCTTGGATCCCACCTATGGGGCTGGTGAGCAGTACTTC.

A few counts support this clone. The CDR3, as DNA: TGTGCCAGCAGCGTAGCTCGGTCTAGCGGGGAGGGGCAGTTCTTC. Its translation: CASSVARSSGEGQFF. The rearrangement links TRBV9 to TRBJ2-1; 9 bases agree with TRBD2. V shed 0 bases, J shed 12 bases, and the junction held 10 bases outside the gene matches. The CDR3 runs 15 residues. Germline V CDR1 and CDR2: SGDLS, YYNGEE.

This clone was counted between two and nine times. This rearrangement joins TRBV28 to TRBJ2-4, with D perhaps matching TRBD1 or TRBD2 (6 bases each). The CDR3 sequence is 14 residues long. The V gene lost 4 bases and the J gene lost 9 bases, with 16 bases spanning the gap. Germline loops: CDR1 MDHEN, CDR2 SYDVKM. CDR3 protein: CASSSTWGARIQYF. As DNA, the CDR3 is TGTGCCAGCAGTTCCACTTGGGGGGCCCGCATTCAGTACTTC. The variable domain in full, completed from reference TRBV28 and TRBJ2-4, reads DVKVTQSSRYLVKRTGEKVFLECVQDMDHENMFWYRQDPGLGLRLIYFSYDVKMKEKGDIPEGYSVSREKKERFSLILESASTNQTSMYLCASSSTWGARIQYFGAGTRLSVL.

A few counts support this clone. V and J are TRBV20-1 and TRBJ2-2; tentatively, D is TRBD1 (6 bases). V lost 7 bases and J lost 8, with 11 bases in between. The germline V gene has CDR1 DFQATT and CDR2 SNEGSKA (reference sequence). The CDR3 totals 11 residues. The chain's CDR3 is CSVRGGGELFF. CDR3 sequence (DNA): TGCAGTGTCAGGGGCGGAGGGGAGCTGTTTTTT.

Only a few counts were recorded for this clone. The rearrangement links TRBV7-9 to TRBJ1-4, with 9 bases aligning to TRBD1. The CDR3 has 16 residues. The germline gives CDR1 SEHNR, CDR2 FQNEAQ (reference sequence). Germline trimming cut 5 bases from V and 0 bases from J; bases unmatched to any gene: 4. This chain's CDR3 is CASSHGQGTTNEKLFF. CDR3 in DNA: TGTGCCAGCAGCCACGGACAGGGGACAACTAATGAAAAACTGTTTTTT.

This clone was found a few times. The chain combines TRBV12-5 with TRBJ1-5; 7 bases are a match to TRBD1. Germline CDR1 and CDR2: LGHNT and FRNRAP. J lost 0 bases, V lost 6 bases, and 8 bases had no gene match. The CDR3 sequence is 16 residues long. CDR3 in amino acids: CASGLGRGFSNQPQHF. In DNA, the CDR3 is TGTGCTAGTGGCCTCGGCAGGGGGTTTAGCAATCAGCCCCAGCATTTT.

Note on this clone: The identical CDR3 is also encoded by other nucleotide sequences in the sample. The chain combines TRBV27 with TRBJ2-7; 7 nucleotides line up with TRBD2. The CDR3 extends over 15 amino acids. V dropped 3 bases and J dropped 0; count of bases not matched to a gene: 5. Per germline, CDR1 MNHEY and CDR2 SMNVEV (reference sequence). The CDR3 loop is CASSFLGGSSYEQYF. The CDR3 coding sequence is TGTGCCAGCAGTTTTCTGGGCGGGAGCTCCTACGAGCAGTACTTC.

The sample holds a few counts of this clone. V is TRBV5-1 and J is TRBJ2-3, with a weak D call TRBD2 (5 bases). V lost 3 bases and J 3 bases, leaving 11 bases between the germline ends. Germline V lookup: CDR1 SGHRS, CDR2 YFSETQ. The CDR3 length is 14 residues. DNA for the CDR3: TGCGCCAGCAGCTGGGAGACGGAAACAGATACGCAGTATTTT. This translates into CASSWETETDTQYF.

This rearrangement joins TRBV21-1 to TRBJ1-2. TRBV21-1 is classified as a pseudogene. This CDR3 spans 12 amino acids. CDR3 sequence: CASISPWDGYTF. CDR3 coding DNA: TGTGCCAGCATCTCACCCTGGGATGGCTACACCTTC.

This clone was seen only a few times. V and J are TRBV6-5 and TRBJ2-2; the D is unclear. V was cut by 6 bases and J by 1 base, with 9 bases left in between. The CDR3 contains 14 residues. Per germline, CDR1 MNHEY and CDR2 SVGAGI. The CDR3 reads CASRGSVNTGELFF. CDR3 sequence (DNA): TGTGCCAGCAGGGGAAGCGTGAACACCGGGGAGCTGTTTTTT.

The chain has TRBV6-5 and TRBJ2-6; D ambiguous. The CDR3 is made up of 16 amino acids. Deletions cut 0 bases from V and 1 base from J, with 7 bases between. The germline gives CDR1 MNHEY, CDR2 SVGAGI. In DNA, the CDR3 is TGTGCCAGCAGTTACTCTGGGGTTTCTGGGGCCAACGTCCTGACTTTC. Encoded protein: CASSYSGVSGANVLTF.

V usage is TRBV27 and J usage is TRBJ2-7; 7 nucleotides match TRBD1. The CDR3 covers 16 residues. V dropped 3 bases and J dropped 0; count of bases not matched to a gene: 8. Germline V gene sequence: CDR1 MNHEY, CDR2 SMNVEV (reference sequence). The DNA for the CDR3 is TGTGCCAGCAGTTTCTCCGGGACAGTCAGCTCCTACGAGCAGTACTTC. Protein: CASSFSGTVSSYEQYF.

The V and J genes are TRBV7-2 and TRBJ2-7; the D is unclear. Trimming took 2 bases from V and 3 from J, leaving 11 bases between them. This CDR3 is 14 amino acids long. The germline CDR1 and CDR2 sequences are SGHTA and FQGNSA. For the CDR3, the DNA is TGTGCCAGCAGCTTATTAGCCGGCCTCTACGAGCAGTACTTC. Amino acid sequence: CASSLLAGLYEQYF.

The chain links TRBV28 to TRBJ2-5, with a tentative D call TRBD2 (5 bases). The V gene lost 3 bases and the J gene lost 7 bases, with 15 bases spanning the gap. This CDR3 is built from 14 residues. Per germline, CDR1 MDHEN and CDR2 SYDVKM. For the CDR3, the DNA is TGTGCCAGCAGTTTGGGGTTGTCGGGGAGGACCCAGTACTTC. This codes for CASSLGLSGRTQYF.

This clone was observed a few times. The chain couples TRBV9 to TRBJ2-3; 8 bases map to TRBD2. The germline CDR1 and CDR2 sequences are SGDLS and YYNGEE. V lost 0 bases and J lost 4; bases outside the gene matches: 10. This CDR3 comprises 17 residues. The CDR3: CASSVEGMAGGADTQYF. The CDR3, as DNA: TGTGCCAGCAGCGTAGAAGGGATGGCGGGAGGAGCAGATACGCAGTATTTT.

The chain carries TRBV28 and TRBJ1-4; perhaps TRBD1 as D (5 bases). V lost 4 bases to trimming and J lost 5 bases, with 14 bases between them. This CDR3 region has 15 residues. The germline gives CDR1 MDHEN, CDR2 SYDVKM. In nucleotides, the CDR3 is TGTGCCAGCAGTTCGGCGGGACTTTGGAATGAAAAACTGTTTTTT. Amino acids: CASSSAGLWNEKLFF.

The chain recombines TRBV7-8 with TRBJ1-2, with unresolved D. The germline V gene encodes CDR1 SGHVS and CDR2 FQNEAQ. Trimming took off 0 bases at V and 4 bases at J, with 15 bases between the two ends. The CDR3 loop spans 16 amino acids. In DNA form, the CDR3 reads TGTGCCAGCAGCTTAGCGACGGCTGGCTTGGTCTATGGCTACACCTTC. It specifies CASSLATAGLVYGYTF.

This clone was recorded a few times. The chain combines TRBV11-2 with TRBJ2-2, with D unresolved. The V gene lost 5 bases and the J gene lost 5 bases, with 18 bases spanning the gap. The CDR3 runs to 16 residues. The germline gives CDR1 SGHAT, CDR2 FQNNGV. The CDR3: CASSPLAVTPTGELFF. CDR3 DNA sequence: TGTGCCAGCAGCCCCCTGGCTGTAACCCCTACCGGGGAGCTGTTTTTT.

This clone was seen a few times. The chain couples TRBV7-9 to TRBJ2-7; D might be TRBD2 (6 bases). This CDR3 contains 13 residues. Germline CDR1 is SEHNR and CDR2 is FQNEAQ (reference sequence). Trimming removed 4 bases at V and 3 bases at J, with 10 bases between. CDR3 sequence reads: CASSSGLIYEQYF. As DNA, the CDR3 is TGTGCCAGCAGCTCGGGACTGATCTACGAGCAGTACTTC.

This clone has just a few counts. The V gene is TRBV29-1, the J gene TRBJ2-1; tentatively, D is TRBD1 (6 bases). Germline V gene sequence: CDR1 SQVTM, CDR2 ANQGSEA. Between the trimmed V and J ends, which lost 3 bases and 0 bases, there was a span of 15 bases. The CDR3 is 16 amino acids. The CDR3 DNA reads TGCAGCGTTGACAGGGGCTACCAAAGCTCCTACAATGAGCAGTTCTTC. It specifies CSVDRGYQSSYNEQFF.

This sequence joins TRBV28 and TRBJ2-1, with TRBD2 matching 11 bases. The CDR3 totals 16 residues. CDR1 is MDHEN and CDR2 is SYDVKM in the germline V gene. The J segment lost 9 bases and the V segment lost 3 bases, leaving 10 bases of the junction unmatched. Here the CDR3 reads CASSLGGTSGRGEQFF. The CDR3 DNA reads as TGTGCCAGCAGTTTGGGCGGGACTAGCGGCCGCGGTGAGCAGTTCTTC.